A selection of T cell receptor beta chains follows, all from one sample in a study of memory CD4+ T cells and cytomegalovirus serostatus. Libraries were prepared by immunoSEQ multiplex PCR; TCRdb keeps only in-frame clonotypes and omits some of them. Of about 50,000 clones detected, under 80% appear once; the ten largest clones hold 0.67%. Sequencing input: memory CD4+ T cells from blood. The source is an adult in good health and CMV-seronegative. CDR3s include the opening cysteine and the closing phenylalanine or tryptophan. The order of the fields is CDR3 length, clone size, J gene, V gene, D gene, CDR3 protein, CDR3 DNA. The D gene is left open where the match is weak. Clone size appears in some rows only: once, few, many, or a class for an expanded clone.

15 | once | TRBJ1-5 | TRBV27 | TRBD1 | CASSLSGFRGQPQHF | TGTGCCAGCAGTTTATCAGGGTTCAGGGGGCAGCCCCAGCATTTT
18 | NA | TRBJ2-7 | TRBV5-1 | TRBD1 | CASSLDPNGQGRSYEQYF | TGCGCCAGCAGCTTGGACCCGAATGGACAGGGACGTTCCTACGAGCAGTACTTC
16 | NA | TRBJ2-2 | TRBV19 | TRBD1 | CASRTGRQSNTGELFF | TGTGCCAGTAGGACAGGGAGACAGTCGAACACCGGGGAGCTGTTTTTT
14 | NA | TRBJ1-2 | TRBV28 | TRBD1 | CASSSGTGGYGYTF | TGTGCCAGCAGTTCCGGGACAGGGGGCTATGGCTACACCTTC
15 | NA | TRBJ2-1 | TRBV19 | TRBD2 | CAVGSGTGAYNEQFF | TGTGCGGTCGGTAGCGGGACCGGAGCCTACAATGAGCAGTTCTTC
15 | NA | TRBJ2-1 | TRBV9 | TRBD1 | CASSARDRGLGEQFF | TGTGCCAGCAGCGCACGGGACAGGGGGCTTGGTGAGCAGTTCTTC
15 | NA | TRBJ2-2 | TRBV2 | NA | CASSSSGTNTGELFF | TGTGCCAGCAGTTCCTCGGGAACGAACACCGGGGAGCTGTTTTTT
17 | few | TRBJ2-3 | TRBV28 | TRBD1 | CASSKLSGGTRTDTQYF | TGTGCCAGCAGTAAGCTATCAGGGGGAACGAGAACAGATACGCAGTATTTT
13 | NA | TRBJ2-7 | TRBV6-1 | TRBD2 | CASSEEGGWEQYF | TGTGCCAGCAGTGAAGAGGGAGGGTGGGAGCAGTACTTC
14 | NA | TRBJ2-2 | TRBV7-8 | NA | CASSLSRVAGELFF | TGTGCCAGCAGCTTGTCCAGGGTCGCCGGGGAGCTGTTTTTT
14 | NA | TRBJ1-5 | TRBV5-5 | TRBD1 | CASRGRDSNQPQHF | TGTGCCAGCAGGGGGCGGGACAGTAATCAGCCCCAGCATTTT
15 | NA | TRBJ2-3 | TRBV10-1 | NA | CASSDGAAGTDTQYF | TGCGCCAGCAGTGATGGGGCCGCGGGGACAGATACGCAGTATTTT
15 | NA | TRBJ2-1 | TRBV27 | NA | CASSLLGGPYNEQFF | TGTGCCAGCAGTTTATTAGGCGGCCCCTACAATGAGCAGTTCTTC
16 | many | TRBJ2-7 | TRBV5-1 | TRBD2 | CASSLYPTSGRNEQYF | TGCGCCAGCAGCTTGTACCCGACTAGCGGGAGGAACGAGCAGTACTTC
14 | NA | TRBJ2-4 | TRBV6-6 | NA | CASSYSLVLGIQYF | TGTGCCAGCAGTTACTCTTTGGTTTTGGGCATTCAGTACTTC
14 | NA | TRBJ1-5 | TRBV19 | NA | CASSSGEGREPQHF | TGTGCCAGTAGTAGCGGAGAGGGACGGGAGCCCCAGCATTTT
17 | few | TRBJ2-1 | TRBV7-8 | TRBD2 | CASSWGLAISSYNEQFF | TGTGCCAGCAGCTGGGGACTAGCGATTAGCTCCTACAATGAGCAGTTCTTC
14 | NA | TRBJ2-7 | TRBV30 | TRBD1 | CAWSDTGGYYEQYF | TGTGCCTGGAGTGATACAGGGGGCTACTACGAGCAGTACTTC
16 | NA | TRBJ2-1 | TRBV7-9 | NA | CASSLSWQGWNNEQFF | TGTGCCAGCAGCTTATCATGGCAGGGCTGGAACAATGAGCAGTTCTTC
17 | NA | TRBJ1-5 | TRBV30 | NA | CAWSLNQGLGSNQPQHF | TGTGCCTGGAGTCTAAATCAGGGCCTTGGAAGCAATCAGCCCCAGCATTTT
16 | NA | TRBJ2-3 | TRBV2 | TRBD1 | CASSGGTASSTDTQYF | TGTGCCAGCAGTGGAGGGACAGCTTCTAGCACAGATACGCAGTATTTT
14 | once | TRBJ2-7 | TRBV28 | NA | CASSPPGSSYEQYF | TGTGCCAGCAGTCCCCCAGGGTCGAGTTACGAGCAGTACTTC
14 | NA | TRBJ1-2 | TRBV10-3 | NA | CAISEDSGTGGYTF | TGTGCCATCAGTGAGGATTCGGGAACGGGAGGCTACACCTTC
12 | few | TRBJ1-1 | TRBV29-1 | NA | CSVSVARTEAFF | TGCAGCGTTTCAGTAGCCCGAACTGAAGCTTTCTTT
13 | NA | TRBJ2-5 | TRBV19 | NA | CASRKRAGETQYF | TGTGCCAGTAGAAAAAGGGCAGGGGAGACCCAGTACTTC
14 | NA | TRBJ1-1 | TRBV29-1 | NA | CSAFRDSSSTEAFF | TGCAGCGCGTTCCGAGACAGCAGCTCTACTGAAGCTTTCTTT
16 | NA | TRBJ1-4 | TRBV28 | TRBD1 | CASSPTRGPTNEKLFF | TGTGCCAGCAGCCCAACCAGGGGGCCGACTAATGAAAAACTGTTTTTT
13 | NA | TRBJ1-1 | TRBV19 | NA | CASSIKGDTEAFF | TGTGCCAGTAGTATAAAGGGTGACACTGAAGCTTTCTTT
12 | NA | TRBJ1-2 | TRBV28 | NA | CASSFQEDGYTF | TGTGCCAGCAGTTTCCAGGAAGACGGCTACACCTTC
15 | NA | TRBJ1-2 | TRBV19 | NA | CASSTSRGRLAGYTF | TGTGCCAGTAGTACGAGCCGAGGCCGCTTAGCAGGCTACACCTTC
11 | NA | TRBJ1-1 | TRBV28 | NA | CASSWVTEAFF | TGTGCCAGCAGTTGGGTCACTGAAGCTTTCTTT
14 | NA | TRBJ2-7 | TRBV7-9 | NA | CASSYGWGSPGQYF | TGTGCCAGCAGCTATGGGTGGGGGAGCCCAGGGCAGTACTTC
15 | NA | TRBJ1-3 | TRBV30 | NA | CAWSGGRLSGNTIYF | TGTGCCTGGAGTGGGGGGAGGCTCTCTGGAAACACCATATATTTT
12 | NA | TRBJ2-7 | TRBV7-9 | NA | CASTRENYEQYF | TGTGCCAGCACCCGAGAAAATTACGAGCAGTACTTC
14 | once | TRBJ2-7 | TRBV30 | TRBD2 | CAWRSAGALYEQYF | TGTGCCTGGCGTTCTGCGGGAGCCCTTTACGAGCAGTACTTC
14 | NA | TRBJ1-1 | TRBV28 | NA | CASVGGSMNTEAFF | TGTGCCAGCGTGGGGGGTAGCATGAACACTGAAGCTTTCTTT
13 | NA | TRBJ2-7 | TRBV18 | NA | CASSPEQGYEQYF | TGTGCCAGCTCACCCGAACAGGGCTACGAGCAGTACTTC
14 | NA | TRBJ2-1 | TRBV4-2 | NA | CASSQDLLYNEQFF | TGTGCCAGCAGCCAAGACTTACTATACAATGAGCAGTTCTTC
17 | NA | TRBJ2-1 | TRBV7-2 | TRBD2 | CASSSPGGLAGDGEQFF | TGTGCCAGCAGCTCCCCGGGGGGGCTAGCGGGAGATGGTGAGCAGTTCTTC
15 | NA | TRBJ1-4 | TRBV11-2 | TRBD1 | CASSQRQGVDEKLFF | TGTGCCAGCAGCCAGAGACAGGGCGTAGATGAAAAACTGTTTTTT
14 | NA | TRBJ2-3 | TRBV25-1 | NA | CASSNRASTDTQYF | TGTGCCAGCAGTAACCGAGCTAGCACAGATACGCAGTATTTT
16 | NA | TRBJ2-4 | TRBV28 | TRBD1 | CASSLARTGGQNIQYF | TGTGCCAGCAGTTTGGCCCGGACAGGGGGCCAAAACATTCAGTACTTC
13 | NA | TRBJ1-5 | TRBV5-1 | NA | CASSLDIGQPQHF | TGCGCCAGCAGCTTGGACATCGGCCAGCCCCAGCATTTT
12 | NA | TRBJ2-7 | TRBV2 | NA | CASSPGPYEQYF | TGTGCCAGCAGTCCGGGACCCTACGAGCAGTACTTC
13 | NA | TRBJ1-2 | TRBV6-1 | TRBD1 | CATFRQGVDGYTF | TGTGCCACGTTCCGACAGGGGGTGGATGGCTACACCTTC
17 | NA | TRBJ2-2 | TRBV7-2 | NA | CASSLGWGRRLTGELFF | TGTGCCAGCAGCTTAGGGTGGGGGAGACGGCTCACCGGGGAGCTGTTTTTT
15 | few | TRBJ1-1 | TRBV12-5 | NA | CASGLVLGRGTEAFF | TGTGCTAGTGGTTTGGTACTGGGGCGGGGCACTGAAGCTTTCTTT